Listed here is a single TCR beta chain. Measured with immunoSEQ multiplex PCR; TCRdb has only the in-frame clones, and not every one. The profile shows roughly 200,000 clones, around nine tenths of them singletons. The data were taken from a study of blood T cell repertoires in COVID-19. V lost 0 bases, J lost 5 bases, and 11 bases lay in between. CDR1 is SGHRS, CDR2 YFSETQ, per germline. This CDR3 has 14 residues. The chain recombines TRBV5-1 with TRBJ1-1, with D possibly TRBD1 on 6 matching bases. The TCR was taken from a man aged 40-50 years with acute or convalescent COVID-19. The sequencing input was peripheral blood. CDR3 sequence: CASSLAGGQTEAFF. DNA of the CDR3: TGCGCCAGCAGCTTGGCCGGGGGGCAAACTGAAGCTTTCTTT.